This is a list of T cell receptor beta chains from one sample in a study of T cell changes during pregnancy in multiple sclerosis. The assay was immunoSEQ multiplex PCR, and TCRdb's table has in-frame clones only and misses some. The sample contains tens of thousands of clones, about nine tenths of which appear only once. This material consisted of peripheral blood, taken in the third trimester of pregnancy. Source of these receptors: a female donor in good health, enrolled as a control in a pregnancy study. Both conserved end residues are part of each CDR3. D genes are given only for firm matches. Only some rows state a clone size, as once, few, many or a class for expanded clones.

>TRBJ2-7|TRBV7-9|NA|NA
CASSPDLGGPTYEQYF
TGTGCCAGCAGCCCCGATTTAGGGGGACCAACCTACGAGCAGTACTTC
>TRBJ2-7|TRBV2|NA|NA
CASSDPLSYEQYF
TGTGCCAGCAGTGACCCCCTATCCTACGAGCAGTACTTC
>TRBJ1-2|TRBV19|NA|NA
CASSTTGSGDYGYTF
TGTGCCAGTAGTACTACAGGGTCGGGTGACTATGGCTACACCTTC
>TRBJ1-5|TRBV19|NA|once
CASSPRGGWGQPQHF
TGTGCCAGTAGTCCCCGTGGGGGCTGGGGTCAGCCCCAGCATTTT
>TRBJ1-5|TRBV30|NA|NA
CAWSHGGARQPQHF
TGTGCCTGGAGTCATGGGGGGGCCAGGCAGCCCCAGCATTTT
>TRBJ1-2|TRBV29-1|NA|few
CSVEDMLVYTF
TGCAGCGTTGAAGACATGCTAGTGTACACCTTC
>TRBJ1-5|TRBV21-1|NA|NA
CASSKFIGSDNQPQHF
TGTGCCAGCAGCAAATTCATAGGGAGTGACAATCAGCCCCAGCATTTT
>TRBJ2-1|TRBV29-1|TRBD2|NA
CSVVMAAGGNEQFF
TGCAGCGTTGTCATGGCTGCGGGAGGCAATGAGCAGTTCTTC
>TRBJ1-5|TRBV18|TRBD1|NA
CASSPGQVVYQPQHF
TGTGCCAGCTCACCGGGACAGGTAGTCTATCAGCCCCAGCATTTT
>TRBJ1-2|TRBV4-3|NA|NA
CASSQKSGYGYTF
TGCGCCAGCAGCCAGAAGTCGGGCTATGGCTACACCTTC
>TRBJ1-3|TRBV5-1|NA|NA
CASSLAQGNTIYF
TGCGCCAGCAGCTTGGCCCAGGGTAACACCATATATTTT
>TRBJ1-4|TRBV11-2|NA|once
CASTLNPQVDEKLFF
TGTGCCAGCACCTTAAATCCTCAGGTTGATGAAAAACTGTTTTTT
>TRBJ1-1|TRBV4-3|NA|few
CASSQDLTGGTEAFF
TGCGCCAGCAGCCAAGATCTCACCGGGGGCACTGAAGCTTTCTTT
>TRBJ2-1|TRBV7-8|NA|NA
CASSLERNTEQFF
TGTGCCAGCAGCTTAGAAAGAAACACTGAGCAGTTCTTC
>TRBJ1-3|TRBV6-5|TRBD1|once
CASKQGRNGNTIYF
TGTGCCAGCAAACAGGGGCGCAATGGAAACACCATATATTTT
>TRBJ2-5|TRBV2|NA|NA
CASNHARDQETQYF
TGTGCCAGCAATCATGCCCGGGACCAAGAGACCCAGTACTTC
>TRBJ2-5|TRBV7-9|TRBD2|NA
CASSPGLAVYQETQYF
TGTGCCAGCAGCCCGGGACTAGCGGTTTACCAAGAGACCCAGTACTTC
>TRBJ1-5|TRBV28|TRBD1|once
CASSWTGGVYEPQHF
TGTGCCAGCAGTTGGACAGGGGGAGTCTATGAGCCCCAGCATTTT
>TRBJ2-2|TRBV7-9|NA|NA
CASSAGGTGAGELFF
TGTGCCAGCAGCGCAGGGGGAACGGGGGCCGGGGAGCTGTTTTTT
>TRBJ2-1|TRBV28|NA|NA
CATEAPLRGKVYNEQFF
TGTGCCACCGAAGCCCCCCTTAGGGGGAAGGTCTACAATGAGCAGTTCTTC